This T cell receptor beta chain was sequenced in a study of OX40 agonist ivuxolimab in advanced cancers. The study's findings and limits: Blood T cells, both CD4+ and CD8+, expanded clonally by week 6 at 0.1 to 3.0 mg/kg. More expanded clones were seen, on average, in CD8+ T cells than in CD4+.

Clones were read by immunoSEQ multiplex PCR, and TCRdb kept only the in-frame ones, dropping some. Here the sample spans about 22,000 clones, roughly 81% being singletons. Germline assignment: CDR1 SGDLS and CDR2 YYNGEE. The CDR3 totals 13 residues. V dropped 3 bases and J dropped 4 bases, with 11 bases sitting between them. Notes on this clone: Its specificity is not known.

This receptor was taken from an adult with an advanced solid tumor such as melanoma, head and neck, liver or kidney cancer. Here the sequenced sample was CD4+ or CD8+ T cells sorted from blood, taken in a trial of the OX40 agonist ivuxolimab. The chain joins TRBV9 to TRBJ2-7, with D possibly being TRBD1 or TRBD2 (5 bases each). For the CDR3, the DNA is TGTGCCAGCAGCGGGGGGTACTCATACGAGCAGTACTTC. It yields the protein CASSGGYSYEQYF.